This T cell receptor beta chain emerged from a study of cytomegalovirus exposure and HLA in healthy donors. Germline values: CDR1 SGHDT, CDR2 YYEEEE. After removal of 4 bases from V and 5 bases from J, the junction contained 7 bases not matched to a gene. CDR3 size: 15 residues. The PCR made use of 60 Vbeta and 13 Jbeta primers. Repertoires were generated with immunoSEQ multiplex PCR, while TCRdb's copy carries only in-frame clones and drops some. The sample carries about 150,000 clones, 80% to 90% recorded once. The sequenced sample consisted of PBMCs. This rearrangement joins TRBV5-6 to TRBJ2-2; 8 bases map to TRBD1. This clonotype originated in a boy younger than 10 in good health and CMV-seronegative. The CDR3: CASSPWTGWTGELFF. CDR3 bases: TGTGCCAGCAGCCCATGGACAGGGTGGACCGGGGAGCTGTTTTTT.